The T cell receptor (beta chain) under discussion was sequenced for a study of molecular identifiers for immune sequencing clone quantification. Overall study findings and caveats: Clonotypes topping 20 RNA copies carried over 99% of effector molecules but under 1% of naive ones.

RNA fractions of 10%, 30% or 50% and 20,000 to 1,000,000 sorted cells were the source of naive CD8 libraries. As CD8+CD4-CCR7+CD45RA+ cells, naive CD8 T cells were sorted. Regarding this clonotype: Antigen: not known.

Germline V lookup: CDR1 MNHNS, CDR2 SASEGT. The CDR3 is made up of 22 amino acids. J gave up 0 bases and V 4 bases, and 23 bases lay outside the gene matches. Listed TCR primers and previously described methods were used for bulk TCR libraries. TCRdb reanalysed the PCR reads using MiXCR and keeps one entry per CDR3 protein. The table records a few hundred thousand distinct CDR3 sequences, 20% to 25% of them present only once. The chain joins TRBV6-1 to TRBJ1-1, with 10 bases that match TRBD1. The clonotype comes from a human donor in good health. Some libraries in this study had Jurkat cell RNA spiked in. Sequencing was done on a sample of naive CD8+ T cells from blood, with Jurkat cell RNA spiked in. Subset here: FACS-sorted CD8+CD4-CCR7+CD45RA+ naive T cells. The CDR3 is CASSGKVGPGQGTPNMNTEAFF. The CDR3 DNA is TGTGCCAGCAGTGGGAAGGTGGGACCGGGACAGGGGACCCCAAACATGAACACTGAAGCTTTCTTT.